This TCR beta chain came from a study of memory CD4+ T cells and cytomegalovirus serostatus. Study overall: Of the healthy Belgian adults, 9 were CMV seropositive and more than 20 seronegative.

The sort gate was single viable CD3+CD4+CD8-CD45RO+ cells for memory CD4+ T cells. CD4+ T cells were isolated by positive magnetic selection. CDR1 ENHRY and CDR2 SYGVKD come from the germline V gene. The CDR3 contains 14 residues. The junction had 3 bases not matched to a gene; V was cut back by 6 bases and J by 3 bases. Method: immunoSEQ multiplex PCR; TCRdb's copy keeps in-frame clones and lacks some. The repertoire holds 50,000 or so clones, with 60% to 80% as singletons. Sequencing was performed on memory CD4+ T cells from blood. The TCR originated in an adult in good health and CMV-seropositive. The rearrangement links TRBV10-3 to TRBJ2-7; 12 bases are shared with TRBD2. In DNA, the CDR3 is TGTGCCATCAGGGGACTAGCGGGTGACTACGAGCAGTACTTC. Its protein is CAIRGLAGDYEQYF.